The rows below give T cell receptor beta chains drawn from one sample of a study of beta chain features in type 1 diabetes. This table comes from immunoSEQ multiplex PCR, and its TCRdb copy is limited to in-frame clones, with some not included. The sample has 640,000 or so clones; around an eighth are singletons. The sequenced sample was naive CD4+ T cells from blood. All receptors derive from a man between 18 and 35 years old with type 1 diabetes. Each CDR3 is given with its conserved first and last residue. The D gene is left open where the match is weak. Clone size is shown for a subset of rows, as once, few, many or a class of expanded clone.

>-|TRBJ2-7|TRBV9|few
TGTGCCAGCAGCGTAGGATCAGGGATCGCCGAGCAGTACTTC
CASSVGSGIAEQYF
>-|TRBJ1-1|TRBV11-3|-
TGTGCCAGCAGCCTTACAAGGGGGACTGAAGCTTTCTTT
CASSLTRGTEAFF
>-|TRBJ1-5|TRBV10-3|few
TGTGCCATCAGTGCCGGACCGGGGCAGCCCCAGCATTTT
CAISAGPGQPQHF
>TRBD1|TRBJ1-6|TRBV14|few
TGTGCCAGCAGCCAACGAGGGACAGGCGGAAATTCACCCCTCCACTTT
CASSQRGTGGNSPLHF
>-|TRBJ2-7|TRBV29-1|few
TGCAGCGTTAGGGACACCTACTACGAGCAGTACTTC
CSVRDTYYEQYF
>TRBD2|TRBJ2-1|TRBV10-3|-
TGTGCCATCAACGAAGCCGGGACTAGCGGACGGAATGAGCAGTTCTTC
CAINEAGTSGRNEQFF
>-|TRBJ2-1|TRBV10-3|-
TGTGCCGTCACTCGACAGGGAGGGGGCAATGAGCAGTTCTTC
CAVTRQGGGNEQFF
>TRBD2|TRBJ2-7|TRBV30|-
TGTGCCTGGATGAAGACGGGGAGGGGTAAAGCCTACGAGCAGTACTTC
CAWMKTGRGKAYEQYF
>-|TRBJ1-1|TRBV9|few
TGTGCCAGCAGCGTAGCAGGGGACACTGAAGCTTTCTTT
CASSVAGDTEAFF
>TRBD2|TRBJ2-5|TRBV19|-
TGTGCCAGTAGTCGGGGGGTGGAGACCCAGTACTTC
CASSRGVETQYF
>-|TRBJ2-7|TRBV21-1|-
TGTGCCAGCAGCCCGGCGACGGACAGAAGGTACGAGCAGTACTTC
CASSPATDRRYEQYF
>-|TRBJ2-1|TRBV9|few
TGTGCCAGCAGCGCAGTTGGGGACACCTCCTACAATGAGCAGTTCTTC
CASSAVGDTSYNEQFF
>TRBD1|TRBJ1-1|TRBV28|-
TGTGCCAGCAGACCCCCGTATGGGGACAGACCGAAAAACAAAATGAACACTGAAGCTTTCTTT
CASRPPYGDRPKNKMNTEAFF
>-|TRBJ2-2|TRBV5-6|-
TGTGCCAGCAGTTACTCGGTGGGGGAGCTGTTTTTT
CASSYSVGELFF
>TRBD2|TRBJ2-5|TRBV7-2|-
TGTGCCAGCAGCCCTGGGACTAGCGGGGGCCACCACTTC
CASSPGTSGGHHF
>-|TRBJ1-2|TRBV6-4|few
TGTGCCAGCAGTGACTCGGGGAGTAACTATGGCTACACCTTC
CASSDSGSNYGYTF
>-|TRBJ2-7|TRBV15|-
TGTGCCACCAGCAGAGATCGATCTAGGACAGCCTACGAGCAGTACTTC
CATSRDRSRTAYEQYF
>-|TRBJ2-1|TRBV5-1|-
TGCGCCAGCAGCTTGGCGTCTACCTCCTACAATGAGCAGTTCTTC
CASSLASTSYNEQFF
>-|TRBJ2-7|TRBV19|few
TGTGCCAGCCAAAACGATGGGCGCGAGCAGTACTTC
CASQNDGREQYF
>-|TRBJ2-1|TRBV27|few
TGTGCCAGCAGGGGCCATAGCTCCTACAATGAGCAGTTCTTC
CASRGHSSYNEQFF
>TRBD1|TRBJ1-4|TRBV9|-
TGTGCCAGCAGCTCAATGAGGGGACAGGGGAGTGAAAAACTGTTTTTT
CASSSMRGQGSEKLFF
>-|TRBJ1-2|TRBV4-3|few
TGCGCCAGCAGCCAAGGGGATCTGGGCAACTATGGCTACACCTTC
CASSQGDLGNYGYTF
>-|TRBJ2-7|TRBV5-6|-
TGTGCCAGCAGCTCCCAGGGCCCCGAGCAGTACTTC
CASSSQGPEQYF
>-|TRBJ2-1|TRBV12-5|-
TGTGCTAGTGGTTTGACTAGCTTGAATGAGCAGTTCTTC
CASGLTSLNEQFF
>TRBD2|TRBJ2-1|TRBV9|-
TGTGCCAGCAGTACTAGCGGCAATGAGCAGTTCTTC
CASSTSGNEQFF
>-|TRBJ2-2|TRBV7-8|-
TGTGCCAGCAGCCCTGACAGGATACGGTCTAACACCGGGGAGCTGTTTTTT
CASSPDRIRSNTGELFF
>-|TRBJ1-1|TRBV29-1|-
TGCAGCGTTGAATGGTCAAAACAGGCGAACACTGAAGCTTTCTTT
CSVEWSKQANTEAFF
>-|TRBJ1-1|TRBV27|-
TGTGCCAGCAGCCCCCGGACCTCTCCGAACACTGAAGCTTTCTTT
CASSPRTSPNTEAFF
>TRBD1|TRBJ2-7|TRBV9|-
TGTGCCAGCAGCGCAGACCCCAGGGGGCCCTACGAGCAGTACTTC
CASSADPRGPYEQYF
>TRBD1|TRBJ2-2|TRBV4-3|few
TGCGCCAGCAGACTTCGACCGGGACAGGCTAACACCGGGGAGCTGTTTTTT
CASRLRPGQANTGELFF
>-|TRBJ2-7|TRBV7-2|few
TGTGCCAGCAGCTCGGGACCCATCTCCTACGAGCAGTACTTC
CASSSGPISYEQYF
>-|TRBJ2-5|TRBV30|-
TGTGCCTGGACTTGGGCAGGGCAAGAGACCCAGTACTTC
CAWTWAGQETQYF
>TRBD2|TRBJ2-3|TRBV29-1|few
TGCAGCGTCACCGCGGGGGGGAGCACAGATACGCAGTATTTT
CSVTAGGSTDTQYF
>-|TRBJ1-1|TRBV27|-
TGTGCCAGCAGAGGCCGCTTCTTT
CASRGRFF
>TRBD1|TRBJ2-7|TRBV4-1|-
TGCGCCAGCAGCCCCGGACAGGTTGGGATGGTCTACGAGCAGTACTTC
CASSPGQVGMVYEQYF
>-|TRBJ2-1|TRBV21-1|-
TGTGCCAGCTTTACTAGCGGTCTGAATGAGCAGTTCTTC
CASFTSGLNEQFF
>TRBD1|TRBJ1-6|TRBV30|few
TGTGCCTGGGACAGGGATTATTCACCCCTCCACTTT
CAWDRDYSPLHF